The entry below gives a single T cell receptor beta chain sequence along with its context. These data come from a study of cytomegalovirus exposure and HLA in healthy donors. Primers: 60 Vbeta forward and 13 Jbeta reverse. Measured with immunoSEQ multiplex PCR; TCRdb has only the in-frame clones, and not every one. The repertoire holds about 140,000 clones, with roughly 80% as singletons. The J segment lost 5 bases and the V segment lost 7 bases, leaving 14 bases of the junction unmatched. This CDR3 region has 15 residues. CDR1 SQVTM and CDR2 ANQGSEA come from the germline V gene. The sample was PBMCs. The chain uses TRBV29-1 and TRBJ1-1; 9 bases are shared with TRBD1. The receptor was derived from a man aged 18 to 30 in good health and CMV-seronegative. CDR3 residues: CSATSQTGGWTEAFF. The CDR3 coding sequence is TGCAGCGCTACGTCCCAGACAGGGGGGTGGACTGAAGCTTTCTTT. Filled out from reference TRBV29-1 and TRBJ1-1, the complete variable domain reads SAVISQKPSRDICQRGTSLTIQCQVDSQVTMMFWYRQQPGQSLTLIATANQGSEATYESGFVIDKFPISRPNLTFSTLTVSNMSPEDSSIYLCSATSQTGGWTEAFFGQGTRLTVV.